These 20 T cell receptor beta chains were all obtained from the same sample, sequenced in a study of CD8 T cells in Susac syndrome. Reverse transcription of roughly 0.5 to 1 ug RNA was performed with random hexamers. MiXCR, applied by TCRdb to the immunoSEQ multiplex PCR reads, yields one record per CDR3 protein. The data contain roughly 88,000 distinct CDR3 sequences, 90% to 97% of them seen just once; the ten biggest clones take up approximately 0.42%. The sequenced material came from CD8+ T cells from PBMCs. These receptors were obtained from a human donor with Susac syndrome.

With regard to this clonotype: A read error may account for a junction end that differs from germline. The CDR3 sequence: CASSGDRISF. CDR3 DNA: TGTGCCAGCAGCGGGGACAGGATTTCCTTC. The chain carries TRBV13 and TRBJ1-2, with 8 bases aligning to TRBD1. The CDR3 loop spans 10 amino acids. Germline V gene lookup returns CDR1 PRHDT and CDR2 FYEKMQ (reference sequence). Supplemented by reference TRBV13 and TRBJ1-2, the full variable domain reads AAGVIQSPRHLIKEKRETATLKCYPIPRHDTVYWYQQGPGQDPQFLISFYEKMQSDKGSIPDRFSAQQFSDYHSELNMSSLELGDSALYFCASSGDRISFGSGTRLTVV.

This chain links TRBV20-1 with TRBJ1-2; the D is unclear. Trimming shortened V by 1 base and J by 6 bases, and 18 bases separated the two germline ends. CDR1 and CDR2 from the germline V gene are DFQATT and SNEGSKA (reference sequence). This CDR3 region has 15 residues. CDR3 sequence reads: CSARGEWQTVDGYTF. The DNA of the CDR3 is TGCAGTGCTAGAGGCGAATGGCAGACCGTAGATGGCTACACCTTC.

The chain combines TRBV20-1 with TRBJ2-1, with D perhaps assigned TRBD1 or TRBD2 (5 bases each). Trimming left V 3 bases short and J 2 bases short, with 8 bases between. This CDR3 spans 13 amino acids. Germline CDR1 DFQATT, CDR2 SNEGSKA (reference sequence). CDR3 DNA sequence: TGCAGTGCTAGGGGACCCACCTACAATGAGCAGTTCTTC. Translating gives CSARGPTYNEQFF.

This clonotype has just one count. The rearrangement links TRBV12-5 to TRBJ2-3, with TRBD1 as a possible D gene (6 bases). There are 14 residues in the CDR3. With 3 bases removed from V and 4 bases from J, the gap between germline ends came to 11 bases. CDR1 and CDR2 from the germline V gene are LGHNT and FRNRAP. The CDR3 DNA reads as TGTGCTAGTGGTTTAGAGCAGGGGTCAGATACGCAGTATTTT. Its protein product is CASGLEQGSDTQYF.

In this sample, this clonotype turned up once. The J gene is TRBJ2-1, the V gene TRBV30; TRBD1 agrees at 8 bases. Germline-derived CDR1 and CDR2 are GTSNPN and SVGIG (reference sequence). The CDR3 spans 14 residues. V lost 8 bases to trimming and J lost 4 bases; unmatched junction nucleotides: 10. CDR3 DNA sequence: TGTGCCGCTGACAGGGGATTAAGTTACAATGAGCAGTTCTTC. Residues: CAADRGLSYNEQFF.

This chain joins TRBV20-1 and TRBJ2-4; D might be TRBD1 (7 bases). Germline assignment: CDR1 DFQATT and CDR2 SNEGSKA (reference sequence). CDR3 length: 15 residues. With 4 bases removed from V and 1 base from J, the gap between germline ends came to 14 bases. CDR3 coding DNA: TGCAGTGCTATGACAGGGAGGAGGGCCAAAAACATTCAGTACTTC. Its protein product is CSAMTGRRAKNIQYF.

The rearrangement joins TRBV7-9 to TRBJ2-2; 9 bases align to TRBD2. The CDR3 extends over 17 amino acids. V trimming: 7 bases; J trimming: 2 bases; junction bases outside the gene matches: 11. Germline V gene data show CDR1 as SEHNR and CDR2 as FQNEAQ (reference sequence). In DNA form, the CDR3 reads TGTGCCAGCACCCCTCCGCCTAGCGGGATCAACACCGGGGAGCTGTTTTTT. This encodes CASTPPPSGINTGELFF.

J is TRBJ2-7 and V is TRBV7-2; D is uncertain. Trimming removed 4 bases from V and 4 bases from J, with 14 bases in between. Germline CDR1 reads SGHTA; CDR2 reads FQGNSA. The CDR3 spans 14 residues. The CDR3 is CASSSQPSGYEQYF. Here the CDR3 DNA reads TGTGCCAGCAGCTCACAACCCTCTGGGTACGAGCAGTACTTC.

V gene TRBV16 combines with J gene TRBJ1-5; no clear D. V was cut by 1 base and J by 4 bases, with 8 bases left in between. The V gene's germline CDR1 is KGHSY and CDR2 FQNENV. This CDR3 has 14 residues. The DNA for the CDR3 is TGTGCCAGCAGCCAATTCGGGCCTAATCAGCCCCAGCATTTT. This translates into CASSQFGPNQPQHF.

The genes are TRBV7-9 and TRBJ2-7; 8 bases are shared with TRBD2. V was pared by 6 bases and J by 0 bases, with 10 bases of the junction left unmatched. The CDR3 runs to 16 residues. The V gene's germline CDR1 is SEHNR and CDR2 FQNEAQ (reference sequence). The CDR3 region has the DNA TGTGCCAGCAGACGGGGGGGAGCCCACAGCTCCTACGAGCAGTACTTC. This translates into CASRRGGAHSSYEQYF. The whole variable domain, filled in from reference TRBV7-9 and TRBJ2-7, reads DTGVSQNPRHKITKRGQNVTFRCDPISEHNRLYWYRQTLGQGPEFLTYFQNEAQLEKSRLLSDRFSAERPKGSFSTLEIQRTEQGDSAMYLCASRRGGAHSSYEQYFGPGTRLTVT.

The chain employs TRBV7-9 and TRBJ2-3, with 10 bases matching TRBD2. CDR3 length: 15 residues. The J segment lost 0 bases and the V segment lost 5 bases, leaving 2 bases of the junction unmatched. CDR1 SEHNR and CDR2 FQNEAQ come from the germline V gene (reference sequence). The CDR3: CASSPSGGSTDTQYF. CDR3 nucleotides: TGTGCCAGCAGCCCTAGCGGGGGTAGCACAGATACGCAGTATTTT.

CDR3 sequence: CSVEATPRQETQYF. CDR3 nucleotides: TGCAGCGTTGAGGCTACTCCCCGCCAAGAGACCCAGTACTTC. The gene calls are TRBV29-1 and TRBJ2-5; D uncertain. The CDR3 is 14 residues long. Germline CDR1 reads SQVTM; CDR2 reads ANQGSEA. V was trimmed by 3 bases and J by 1 base, leaving 12 bases between them. The full variable domain, its missing parts supplied by reference TRBV29-1 and TRBJ2-5, is SAVISQKPSRDICQRGTSLTIQCQVDSQVTMMFWYRQQPGQSLTLIATANQGSEATYESGFVIDKFPISRPNLTFSTLTVSNMSPEDSSIYLCSVEATPRQETQYFGPGTRLLVL.

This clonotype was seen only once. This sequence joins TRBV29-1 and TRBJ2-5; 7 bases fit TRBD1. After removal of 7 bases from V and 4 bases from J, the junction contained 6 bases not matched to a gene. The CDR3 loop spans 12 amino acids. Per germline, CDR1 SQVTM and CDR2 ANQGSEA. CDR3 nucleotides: TGCAGCGGACAGGGTGGGGGAGAGACCCAGTACTTC. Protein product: CSGQGGGETQYF.

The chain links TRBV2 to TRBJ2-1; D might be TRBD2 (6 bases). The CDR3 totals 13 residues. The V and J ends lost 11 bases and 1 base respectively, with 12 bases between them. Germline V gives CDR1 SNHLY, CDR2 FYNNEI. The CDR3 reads CAGAGPSYNEQFF. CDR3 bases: TGTGCCGGAGCGGGCCCTTCCTACAATGAGCAGTTCTTC. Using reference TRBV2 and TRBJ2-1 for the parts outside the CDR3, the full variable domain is EPEVTQTPSHQVTQMGQEVILRCVPISNHLYFYWYRQILGQKVEFLVSFYNNEISEKSEIFDDQFSVERPDGSNFTLKIRSTKLEDSAMYFCAGAGPSYNEQFFGPGTRLTVL.

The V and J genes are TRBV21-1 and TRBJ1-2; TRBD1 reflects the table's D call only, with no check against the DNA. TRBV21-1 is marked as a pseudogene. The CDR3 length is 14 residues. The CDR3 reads CASPGGQTNYGYTF. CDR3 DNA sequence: TGTGCCAGCCCGGGCGGACAGACAAACTATGGCTACACCTTC.

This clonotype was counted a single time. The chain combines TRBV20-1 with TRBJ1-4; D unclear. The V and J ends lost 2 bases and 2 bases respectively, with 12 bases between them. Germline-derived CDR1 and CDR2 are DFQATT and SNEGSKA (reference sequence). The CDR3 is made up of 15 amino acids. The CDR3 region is CSARPTTTTNEKLFF. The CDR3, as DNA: TGCAGTGCTAGACCCACCACTACCACTAATGAAAAACTGTTTTTT.

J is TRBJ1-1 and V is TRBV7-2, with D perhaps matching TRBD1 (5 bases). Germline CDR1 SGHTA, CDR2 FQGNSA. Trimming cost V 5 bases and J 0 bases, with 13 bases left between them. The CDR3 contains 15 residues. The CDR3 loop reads CASSQGRTLNTEAFF. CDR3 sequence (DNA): TGTGCCAGCAGCCAAGGCCGGACATTGAACACTGAAGCTTTCTTT.

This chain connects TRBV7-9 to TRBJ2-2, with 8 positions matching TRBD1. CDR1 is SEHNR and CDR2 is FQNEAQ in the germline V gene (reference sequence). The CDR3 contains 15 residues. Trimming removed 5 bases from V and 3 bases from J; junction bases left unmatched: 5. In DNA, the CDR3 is TGTGCCAGCAGCGGCACGACAGGGGACACCGGGGAGCTGTTTTTT. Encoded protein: CASSGTTGDTGELFF.

The CDR3 region has the DNA TGTGCCAGCAGCTTATTATCGGACTTGGCGGATACGCAGTATTTT. Protein sequence: CASSLLSDLADTQYF. This rearrangement joins TRBV7-8 to TRBJ2-3; D possibly corresponds to TRBD2 (5 bases). V lost 2 bases, J lost 6 bases, and 15 bases lay in between. Germline CDR1 SGHVS, CDR2 FQNEAQ. The CDR3 length is 15 residues.

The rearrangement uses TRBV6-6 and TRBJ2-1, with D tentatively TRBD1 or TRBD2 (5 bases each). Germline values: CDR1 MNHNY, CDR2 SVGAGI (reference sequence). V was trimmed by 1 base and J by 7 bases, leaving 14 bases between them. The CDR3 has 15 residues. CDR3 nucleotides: TGTGCCAGCAGTTACTGGACGGACACGGGGAATGAGCAGTTCTTC. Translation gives CASSYWTDTGNEQFF.